The TCR beta chain described here comes from a study of shared clonotypes between healthy human individuals. Clones were sequenced by immunoSEQ multiplex PCR, and TCRdb holds only the in-frame ones, with some missing. The profile shows about 650,000 clones, about 95% of them singletons. Germline lookup yields CDR1 MNHEY and CDR2 SMNVEV (reference sequence). The CDR3 totals 14 residues. The junction had 10 bases not matched to a gene; V was cut back by 10 bases and J by 7 bases. Cells designated naive CD8 were CD45RO-negative and were positively selected for CCR7, with terminally differentiated effector memory CD45RA+ cells excluded.

The receptor comes from a woman aged 25 to 39 in good health. Specimen: naive CD8+ T cells sorted from blood. The chain uses TRBV27 and TRBJ2-1, with 10 bases lining up with TRBD2. CDR3 amino acids: CAIAPGLATNEQFF. In DNA form, the CDR3 reads TGTGCCATCGCACCGGGACTAGCGACGAATGAGCAGTTCTTC.